A selection of T cell receptor beta chains follows, all from one sample in a study of blood T cells in healthy people across ages. MiXCR was run by TCRdb on the 5' RACE reads, yielding one entry per CDR3 protein. The sample shows hundreds of thousands of distinct CDR3 sequences, roughly half of them seen only once. The sample comprised blood. The receptors derive from a woman aged 80 or over in good health. The CDR3 runs from the conserved cysteine through the conserved F or W. A D gene is named only where the DNA matches it firmly. The size of a clone is reported for some rows only, either as once, few or many, or as a class for expanded clones.

>-|TRBV24-1|few|TRBJ2-1|13
CATGAASYNEQFF
TGTGCCACCGGAGCCGCCTCCTACAATGAGCAGTTCTTC
>-|TRBV12-3/TRBV12-4|few|TRBJ1-3|16
CASSSRIPRSGNTIYF
TGTGCCAGCAGTTCCCGTATTCCTCGCTCTGGAAACACCATATATTTT
>-|TRBV7-2|few|TRBJ1-6|15
CASSSHQGSGSPLHF
TGTGCCAGCAGCTCCCATCAGGGTAGCGGTTCACCCCTCCACTTT
>-|TRBV28|many|TRBJ1-2|10
CASSGYGYTF
TGTGCCAGCAGTGGATATGGCTACACCTTC
>TRBD2|TRBV7-2|-|TRBJ2-7|16
CASSWGSLAGRGEQYF
TGTGCCAGCAGCTGGGGTTCACTAGCGGGAAGGGGCGAGCAGTACTTC
>TRBD1|TRBV9|many|TRBJ2-7|14
CASSVGQGGYEQYF
TGTGCCAGCAGCGTGGGACAGGGGGGCTACGAGCAGTACTTC
>-|TRBV29-1|-|TRBJ2-5|12
CSERTGLETQYF
TGCAGCGAACGCACAGGGCTCGAGACCCAGTACTTC
>-|TRBV7-2|many|TRBJ2-3|11
CASRSRDTQYF
TGTGCCAGCCGAAGCCGGGATACGCAGTATTTT
>TRBD2|TRBV11-1|-|TRBJ2-5|14
CASSVKLAGIEQYF
TGTGCCAGCAGCGTAAAGCTAGCGGGAATTGAGCAGTACTTC
>-|TRBV20-1|-|TRBJ2-7|16
CSARDRELDTSYEQYF
TGCAGTGCTAGAGATCGGGAACTCGACACGTCCTACGAGCAGTACTTC
>-|TRBV20-1|many|TRBJ2-2|14
CSANSPLREGELFF
TGCAGTGCTAACTCCCCCCTCAGGGAGGGGGAGCTGTTTTTT
>TRBD1|TRBV10-3|many|TRBJ1-1|14
CAIRAGTGGTEAFF
TGTGCCATCAGGGCCGGGACAGGGGGCACTGAAGCTTTCTTT
>-|TRBV12-3/TRBV12-4|few|TRBJ1-5|15
CASSLGRDSNQPQHF
TGTGCCAGCAGTTTAGGGCGGGATAGCAATCAGCCCCAGCATTTT
>-|TRBV27|-|TRBJ1-1|14
CASIRQVPNTEAFF
TGTGCCAGCATCCGACAGGTCCCGAACACTGAAGCTTTCTTT
>-|TRBV7-3|-|TRBJ1-5|15
CASSPGQSRNQPQHF
TGTGCCAGCAGCCCCGGACAGTCGCGCAATCAGCCCCAGCATTTT
>-|TRBV6-5|-|TRBJ2-1|18
CASSYSRIQGGSYNEQFF
TGTGCCAGCAGTTACTCGCGGATACAGGGAGGTTCCTACAATGAGCAGTTCTTC
>TRBD1|TRBV29-1|-|TRBJ1-4|15
CSVETGQATNEKLFF
TGCAGCGTGGAGACTGGACAGGCAACTAATGAAAAACTGTTTTTT
>TRBD2|TRBV20-1|-|TRBJ2-1|15
CSAVAGLAVYNEQFF
TGCAGTGCGGTTGCGGGGCTAGCGGTCTACAATGAGCAGTTCTTC
>TRBD1|TRBV7-9|-|TRBJ1-2|17
CASSLRKGQTGGEGYTF
TGTGCCAGCAGCTTAAGAAAGGGACAGACCGGAGGAGAGGGCTACACCTTC
>-|TRBV20-1|few|TRBJ2-4|14
CSARVDLAKNIQYF
TGCAGTGCTAGGGTGGACCTAGCCAAAAACATTCAGTACTTC
>-|TRBV28|many|TRBJ2-1|14
CASRHKGGYNEQFF
TGTGCCAGCAGGCATAAAGGCGGCTACAATGAGCAGTTCTTC
>-|TRBV12-3/TRBV12-4|many|TRBJ2-3|12
CASSPGIGTQYF
TGTGCCAGCAGCCCTGGTATAGGTACGCAGTATTTT
>-|TRBV7-6|-|TRBJ2-1|14
CASRVALIQNEQFF
TGTGCCAGCAGGGTAGCGTTAATACAGAATGAGCAGTTCTTC
>-|TRBV5-5|few|TRBJ2-2|15
CASSLEGVGTGELFF
TGTGCCAGCAGCTTGGAAGGGGTCGGTACCGGGGAGCTGTTTTTT
>-|TRBV2|-|TRBJ2-7|13
CASRSTRAYEQYF
TGTGCCAGCAGAAGTACTAGGGCCTACGAGCAGTACTTC
>-|TRBV25-1|-|TRBJ2-2|14
CASSERLQSGELFF
TGTGCCAGCAGTGAAAGGCTACAAAGCGGGGAGCTGTTTTTT